This passage covers 23 T cell receptor beta chains from one sample sequenced in a study of Ad26.COV2.S vaccination and SARS-CoV-2 variants. Clones were sequenced by immunoSEQ multiplex PCR, and TCRdb holds only the in-frame ones, with some missing. The sample has around 340,000 clones, approximately 86% seen once. Noted treatment: roughly 20 received Ad26.COV2.S at low or high dose, single or two shots; about 5 received placebo; per-sample allocation not given. Collection of samples fell on day 63 after the first vaccine or placebo injection. The source was peripheral blood, collected in a trial of Ad26.COV2.S vaccine versus placebo. Receptors originate from a person aged 18-60 years who received the Ad26.COV2.S COVID-19 vaccine or a placebo.

This clone was observed a single time. The rearrangement joins TRBV11-2 to TRBJ1-4; D remains ambiguous. There are 16 residues in the CDR3. V shed 1 base and J shed 8 bases, with 17 bases lying between them. CDR1 is SGHAT, CDR2 FQNNGV, per germline. The CDR3 sequence: CASSLGSQTRREKLFF. DNA for the CDR3: TGTGCCAGCAGCTTAGGTAGTCAGACCCGGAGGGAAAAACTGTTTTTT.

This CDR3 is CASSPRGRGNTIYF. CDR3 bases: TGTGCCAGCAGCCCTCGAGGGAGAGGAAACACCATATATTTT. The V gene is TRBV13, the J gene TRBJ1-3; D remains ambiguous. Trimming pared 5 bases from V and 4 bases from J, leaving 12 bases between. The CDR3 spans 14 residues. Germline loops: CDR1 PRHDT, CDR2 FYEKMQ (reference sequence).

On this clone itself: One junction end does not reproduce the germline sequence, and a read error may be involved. The chain couples TRBV3-1 (or the pseudogene TRBV3-2) to TRBJ1-2; D call uncertain. The CDR3 is made up of 11 amino acids. Germline V gene sequence: CDR1 LGHDT, CDR2 YNNKEL (reference sequence). The CDR3 DNA reads as TGTGCCAGCAGCCAAGATAAGGGTATCGCCTTC. Its translation is CASSQDKGIAF.

As for this clone: The same CDR3 also results from other DNA sequences found in this sample. The V call is TRBV10-3, the J call TRBJ1-4; D is perhaps TRBD1 (6 bases). Trimming removed 2 bases from V and 7 bases from J, with 11 bases in between. CDR1 is ENHRY, CDR2 SYGVKD, per germline. This CDR3 is 14 amino acids long. Here the CDR3 DNA reads TGTGCCATCAGTGAGGGAGGGGGAGGTGAAAAACTGTTTTTT. Translation gives CAISEGGGGEKLFF.

This clone was seen just once. The chain recombines TRBV18 with TRBJ2-3; 12 positions agree with TRBD2. The ends lost 3 bases at V and 1 base at J; junction bases unmatched: 5. The germline V gene has CDR1 KGHSH and CDR2 LQKENI. The CDR3 has 17 residues. The CDR3 coding sequence is TGTGCCAGCTCACCCCTTACTAGCGGGAGGCGCACAGATACGCAGTATTTT. Translated: CASSPLTSGRRTDTQYF.

V and J are TRBV11-2 and TRBJ2-2, with D possibly matching TRBD2 (7 bases). The V end was cut by 3 bases, the J end by 6 bases, with 11 bases between. The CDR3 has 14 amino acids. Germline lookup yields CDR1 SGHAT and CDR2 FQNNGV. The CDR3 DNA reads as TGTGCCAGCAGCTTGGGGGCGGGGGCCGGGGAGCTGTTTTTT. Amino acids: CASSLGAGAGELFF. Based on the CDR3 plus reference TRBV11-2 and TRBJ2-2, the full variable domain is EAGVAQSPRYKIIEKRQSVAFWCNPISGHATLYWYQQILGQGPKLLIQFQNNGVVDDSQLPKDRFSAERLKGVDSTLKIQPAKLEDSAVYLCASSLGAGAGELFFGEGSRLTVL.

CDR3 coding DNA: TGTGCCAGCAGCCTCGATAGGGTTCAGAGCACAGATACGCAGTATTTT. Protein: CASSLDRVQSTDTQYF. The chain joins TRBV7-2 to TRBJ2-3; D uncertain. Looked up from germline, CDR1 is SGHTA and CDR2 is FQGNSA. V lost 5 bases and J 0 bases, leaving 15 bases between the germline ends. The length of the CDR3 is 16 residues.

This chain joins TRBV3-1 (or the pseudogene TRBV3-2) and TRBJ1-5; a weak D match, TRBD1 (5 bases). Germline lookup yields CDR1 LGHDT and CDR2 YNNKEL (reference sequence). The V and J ends lost 2 bases and 0 bases respectively, with 11 bases between them. The CDR3 loop spans 16 amino acids. The DNA of the CDR3 is TGTGCCAGCAGCCAATCGGGGGGAGTTAGCAATCAGCCCCAGCATTTT. Translated: CASSQSGGVSNQPQHF.

The V gene is TRBV19, the J gene TRBJ2-2, with a tentative D call TRBD1 (5 bases). Between the trimmed V and J ends, which lost 3 bases and 8 bases, there was a span of 10 bases. Per germline, CDR1 LNHDA and CDR2 SQIVND (reference sequence). The CDR3 runs to 13 residues. The CDR3 DNA reads TGTGCCAGTAGTATCAGGGTGCCGGGGGAGCTGTTTTTT. Protein sequence: CASSIRVPGELFF.

The J gene is TRBJ2-7, the V gene TRBV11-2; TRBD1 matches 9 bases. CDR1 and CDR2 from the germline V gene are SGHAT and FQNNGV. J was trimmed by 4 bases and V by 4 bases; bases with no gene match: 2. There are 13 residues in the CDR3. Here the CDR3 reads CASSSGQGYEQYF. The CDR3 DNA is TGTGCCAGCAGCTCGGGACAGGGTTACGAGCAGTACTTC.

This chain uses TRBV7-9 with TRBJ1-3, with D uncertain. The germline V gene encodes CDR1 SEHNR and CDR2 FQNEAQ (reference sequence). V was shortened by 5 bases and J by 0 bases, with 11 bases between the two germline ends. This CDR3 is 15 amino acids long. The CDR3 loop is CASSLWTVSGNTIYF. The CDR3 DNA sequence: TGTGCCAGCAGCCTGTGGACGGTCTCTGGAAACACCATATATTTT.

The chain joins TRBV6-2 or TRBV6-3 to TRBJ1-2; possible D gene TRBD1, 5 bases. Between the trimmed V and J ends, which lost 3 bases and 7 bases, there was a span of 15 bases. The V gene's germline CDR1 is MNHEY and CDR2 SVGEGT. The CDR3 is made up of 14 amino acids. The CDR3 is CASSYGGSFRGYTF. The CDR3 DNA reads as TGTGCCAGCAGTTATGGGGGGAGCTTTCGTGGCTACACCTTC.

The chain uses TRBV6-4 and TRBJ2-7; possible D gene TRBD2, 5 bases. The ends were cut back, 9 bases at V and 9 bases at J, with 9 bases in the middle. In germline, CDR1 is MRHNA, CDR2 SNTAGT. CDR3 length equals 9 residues. The CDR3 loop is CARRGGQYF. The DNA of the CDR3 is TGTGCCAGAAGAGGAGGGCAGTACTTC.

This chain uses TRBV28 with TRBJ2-7; D unresolved. Trimming removed 3 bases from V and 3 bases from J, with 9 bases in between. There are 13 residues in the CDR3. CDR1 is MDHEN, CDR2 SYDVKM, per germline. CDR3 loop: CASSFRVGYEQYF. Here the CDR3 DNA reads TGTGCCAGCAGTTTTCGGGTAGGCTACGAGCAGTACTTC.

The V gene is TRBV3-1 (or the pseudogene TRBV3-2), the J gene TRBJ1-3; no firm D call. This CDR3 region has 14 residues. From germline, CDR1 is LGHDT and CDR2 YNNKEL (reference sequence). The V gene lost 0 bases and the J gene lost 5 bases, with 8 bases spanning the gap. The CDR3 is CASSQDPLRNTIYF. The CDR3, as DNA: TGTGCCAGCAGCCAAGATCCCCTACGAAACACCATATATTTT.

The table lists this clone with a few counts. This specimen includes other DNA sequences encoding the same CDR3. The gene calls are TRBV28 and TRBJ2-3; D is unclear. This CDR3 is 11 amino acids long. Trimming removed 5 bases from V and 6 bases from J, with 6 bases in between. The germline V gene has CDR1 MDHEN and CDR2 SYDVKM. CDR3 amino acids: CASSPRDTQYF. In nucleotides, the CDR3 is TGTGCCAGCAGTCCGAGGGATACGCAGTATTTT.

This clone showed up just a few times. V is TRBV7-2 and J is TRBJ1-6; D gene unclear. Trimming took 2 bases from V and 7 from J, leaving 9 bases between them. Germline V gene sequence: CDR1 SGHTA, CDR2 FQGNSA. The CDR3 spans 14 residues. DNA of the CDR3: TGTGCCAGCAGCTTACCTGCTGGCAATTCACCCCTCCACTTT. Translating gives CASSLPAGNSPLHF.

The J gene is TRBJ1-4, the V gene TRBV4-1; TRBD1 matches 7 bases. The trim removed 4 bases at V and 0 bases at J, leaving 5 bases unmatched. The CDR3 is 16 residues long. The germline gives CDR1 MGHRA, CDR2 YSYEKL. The CDR3 DNA reads TGCGCCAGCAGCCGCGGGACAGAAACAACTAATGAAAAACTGTTTTTT. This encodes CASSRGTETTNEKLFF.

This rearrangement joins TRBV5-4 to TRBJ2-6; the D is unclear. V gave up 4 bases and J gave up 3 bases, with 8 bases separating them. CDR1 and CDR2 from the germline V gene are SGHNT and YYREEE (reference sequence). The CDR3 length is 14 residues. The CDR3 sequence is CASSLSDGANVLTF. Here the CDR3 DNA reads TGTGCCAGCAGCCTGAGTGATGGGGCCAACGTCCTGACTTTC. Filled out from reference TRBV5-4 and TRBJ2-6, the complete variable domain reads ETGVTQSPTHLIKTRGQQVTLRCSSQSGHNTVSWYQQALGQGPQFIFQYYREEENGRGNFPPRFSGLQFPNYSSELNVNALELDDSALYLCASSLSDGANVLTFGAGSRLTVL.

This clone appeared once. This chain uses TRBV2 with TRBJ1-3; 11 bases map to TRBD1. The V gene end was trimmed by 5 bases and the J gene end by 2 bases; junction bases not matched to a gene: 11. The CDR3 sequence is 18 residues long. Germline-derived CDR1 and CDR2 are SNHLY and FYNNEI. CDR3 in amino acids: CASSPIGGQGVTGNTIYF. DNA for the CDR3: TGTGCCAGCAGTCCTATAGGGGGACAGGGGGTAACTGGAAACACCATATATTTT.

The rearrangement uses TRBV10-1 and TRBJ2-1, with D unclear. The CDR3 covers 14 residues. The V and J ends lost 6 bases and 5 bases respectively, with 14 bases between them. The germline V gene encodes CDR1 WNHNN and CDR2 SYGVQD (reference sequence). CDR3 nucleotide sequence: TGCGCCAGCAGGGACCTAGATACCCACAATGAGCAGTTCTTC. Amino acids: CASRDLDTHNEQFF.

The V call is TRBV7-9, the J call TRBJ2-1, with a possible D match to TRBD2 (6 bases). The CDR3 spans 16 residues. Per germline, CDR1 SEHNR and CDR2 FQNEAQ (reference sequence). V was clipped by 2 bases and J by 1 base, with 12 bases between them. The CDR3, as DNA: TGTGCCAGCAGCTTAACGGCAGGGAGGTCCTACAATGAGCAGTTCTTC. Translation: CASSLTAGRSYNEQFF.

The chain uses TRBV6-1 and TRBJ1-2, with D uncertain. Germline lookup yields CDR1 MNHNS and CDR2 SASEGT. V gave up 0 bases and J gave up 6 bases, with 11 bases separating them. The CDR3 runs 14 residues. CDR3 residues: CASSEAEGGHGYTF. The DNA of the CDR3 is TGTGCCAGCAGTGAAGCGGAGGGAGGGCATGGCTACACCTTC.